There are a few counts of the clone carrying this T cell receptor beta chain. No antigen is known for it. These data belong to a study of T-cell reconstitution after alpha-beta-depleted transplantation in children. Construction of the TCRbeta library involved unique molecular identifiers. TCRdb recomputed calls from the PCR reads with MiXCR, one row per CDR3 protein. The table records about 640,000 distinct CDR3 sequences, 10% to 15% of them present only once. Study outcomes and limitations: Several hundred rapidly expanded clones from non-depleted graft cells reportedly supplied alpha-beta T cells about two months post-transplant.

The clonotype comes from a male patient aged 10 to 17 who had a stem cell transplant for acute myeloid leukemia, so the T cells may come from the graft donor. This material consisted of PBMCs, mostly from graft donor cells, taken 360 days after TCRalphabeta/CD19-depleted stem cell transplant.

This chain's CDR3 is CASSVVEGSGEQYF. DNA of the CDR3: TGTGCCAGCAGCGTAGTAGAAGGGTCGGGCGAGCAGTACTTC. This chain joins TRBV9 and TRBJ2-7; the D is unclear. This CDR3 is 14 amino acids long. V was shortened by 0 bases and J by 6 bases, with 13 bases between the two germline ends. Looked up from germline, CDR1 is SGDLS and CDR2 is YYNGEE.